The subject of this entry is one TCR beta chain. The entry originates in a study of blood T cell repertoires in COVID-19. Study at large: Acute and convalescent COVID-19 samples came from the United States, Italy and Spain.

The CDR3 has 15 residues. Germline V gene lookup returns CDR1 SGHNT and CDR2 YYREEE (reference sequence). V was shortened by 0 bases and J by 2 bases, with 9 bases between the two germline ends. Repertoires were generated with immunoSEQ multiplex PCR, while TCRdb's copy carries only in-frame clones and drops some. Here the sample spans 490,000 or so clones, 85% to 90% being singletons. The sample consisted of PBMCs or T cells enriched from blood (not recorded which). This TCR came from a woman in her 40s who had recovered from COVID-19. V gene TRBV5-4 combines with J gene TRBJ2-1, with D perhaps TRBD1 (6 bases). For the CDR3, the DNA is TGTGCCAGCAGCTTGGCCAGGGGAACCTACAATGAGCAGTTCTTC. This gives the protein CASSLARGTYNEQFF.